This TCR beta chain was retrieved from a study of T cells in Graves' hyperthyroidism and ophthalmopathy. Study results and limitations: Ophthalmopathy was predicted by the model a median of approximately 6.6 months ahead of onset.

The authors deemed Graves' hyperthyroidism stable absent ophthalmopathy progression within 18 months. The patients, who ranged from 18 to 65 in age, presented with newly diagnosed hyperthyroidism lasting under 2 months. RNA transcripts served as the template for amplifying TCR beta CDR3 regions. Carried out on the TCR CDR3, a first-round RT-PCR used the HTBI primer set. TCRdb ran MiXCR on the multiplex PCR reads and lists one entry per CDR3 protein. The sample has around 500,000 distinct CDR3 sequences, 14% seen once; the top ten hold around 13%. As for this clonotype: The antigen is unknown.

V was pared by 3 bases and J by 3 bases, with 23 bases between. The CDR3 totals 18 residues. The germline gives CDR1 MDHEN, CDR2 SYDVKM. This TCR came from a woman between 35 and 50 years old with Graves' hyperthyroidism. Sequenced input: blood. The chain joins TRBV28 to TRBJ1-1; D possibly corresponds to TRBD1 (6 bases). The CDR3 here is CASSFPYLGGSMDTEAFF. The CDR3 nucleotides read TGTGCCAGCAGTTTCCCTTATTTGGGGGGCAGCATGGACACTGAAGCTTTCTTT.